The subject of this entry is one T cell receptor (beta chain). The CDR3 totals 15 residues. V shed 0 bases and J 2 bases; nucleotides not matched to a gene: 3. Looked up from germline, CDR1 is MNHEY and CDR2 is SMNVEV (reference sequence). All enrollees were roughly 18 to 90 years old and from fewer than 30 US areas. Participants were placed into cohorts based on the clinical history they reported. Exposed study participants had met a COVID-19 case within 2 weeks before entry. Using immunoSEQ multiplex PCR, the repertoire was profiled, and TCRdb retains in-frame clones only, with some absent. The sample holds about 220,000 clones; around 82% are singletons and the top ten take approximately 4.8%. This sample is part of a study of blood T cell repertoires in COVID-19. Whole-study context: The United States, Italy and Spain provided the acute and convalescent COVID-19 samples.

The V and J genes are TRBV27 and TRBJ1-1; the match to TRBD1 covers 7 bases. The sequence came from a woman between 45 and 60 years old who had been exposed to COVID-19. The sequencing sample was made of PBMCs or T cells enriched from blood (not recorded which). As DNA, the CDR3 is TGTGCCAGCAGTTTATCGGGGACAGTCAACACTGAAGCTTTCTTT. This gives the protein CASSLSGTVNTEAFF.